This TCR beta chain appears in the sequencing data of a study of Graves' ophthalmopathy and Graves' hyperthyroidism. For repertoire sequencing, the TCR beta CDR3 regions were amplified from RNA transcripts. RT-PCR with HTBI primers came first, then second-round multiplex PCR. TCRdb reanalysed the multiplex PCR reads using MiXCR and keeps one entry per CDR3 protein. The repertoire holds roughly 610,000 distinct CDR3 sequences, with 22% as singletons. The germline gives CDR1 SNHLY, CDR2 FYNNEI. J lost 0 bases, V lost 0 bases, and 11 bases had no gene match. This CDR3 has 18 residues. No ophthalmopathy within 18 months of follow-up signified stable hyperthyroidism. Hyperthyroidism in these 18- to 65-year-old patients was newly diagnosed, lasting under 2 months. The study excluded patients with other autoimmune diseases, uncontrolled infections, pregnancy or lactation. This clonotype was seen at least ten times.

J is TRBJ2-7 and V is TRBV2; 7 bases agree with TRBD2. Sequencing was done on a sample of peripheral blood. The TCR originated in a woman aged 18-29 years with stable Graves' hyperthyroidism. Some clones in this sample may be carry-over from other donors' samples. The CDR3 reads CASSEALRGERLSYEQYF. CDR3 coding DNA: TGTGCCAGCAGTGAAGCGCTTCGGGGGGAGCGCCTCTCCTACGAGCAGTACTTC.